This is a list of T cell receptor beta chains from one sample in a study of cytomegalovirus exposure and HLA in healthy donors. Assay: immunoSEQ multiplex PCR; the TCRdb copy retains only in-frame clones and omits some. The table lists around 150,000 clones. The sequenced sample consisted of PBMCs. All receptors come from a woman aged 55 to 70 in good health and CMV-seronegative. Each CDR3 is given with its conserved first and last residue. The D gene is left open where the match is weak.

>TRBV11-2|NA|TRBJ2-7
CASSPVAYEQYF
TGTGCCAGCAGCCCAGTAGCTTACGAGCAGTACTTC
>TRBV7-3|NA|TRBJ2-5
CASSRGGTKETQYF
TGTGCCAGCAGCCGAGGCGGGACCAAAGAGACCCAGTACTTC
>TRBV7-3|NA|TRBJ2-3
CASSLRFEGDTQYF
TGTGCCAGCAGCTTAAGATTTGAGGGAGATACGCAGTATTTT
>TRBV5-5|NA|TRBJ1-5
CASSLWGRNQPQHF
TGTGCCAGCAGCTTGTGGGGCCGTAATCAGCCCCAGCATTTT
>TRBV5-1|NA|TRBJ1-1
CASSGQANTEAFF
TGCGCCAGCAGCGGGCAGGCGAACACTGAAGCTTTCTTT
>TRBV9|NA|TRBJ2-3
CASSRDSTDTQYF
TGTGCCAGCTCCAGGGATAGCACAGATACGCAGTATTTT
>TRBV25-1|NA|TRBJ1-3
CASSDALSGNTIYF
TGTGCCAGCAGTGATGCGCTCTCTGGAAACACCATATATTTT
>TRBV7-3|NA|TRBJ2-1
CASSLTSSGNEQFF
TGTGCCAGCAGCTTAACGTCGTCCGGGAATGAGCAGTTCTTC
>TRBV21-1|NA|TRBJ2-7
CASSKGDSGTGGPYEQYF
TGTGCCAGCAGCAAAGGGGACTCCGGGACAGGGGGCCCCTACGAGCAGTACTTC
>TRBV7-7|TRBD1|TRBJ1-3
CASSPGTGDGNTIYF
TGTGCCAGCAGCCCCGGGACAGGGGATGGAAACACCATATATTTT
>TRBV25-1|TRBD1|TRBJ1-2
CASSGRTGIRLRGYTF
TGTGCCAGCAGTGGCCGGACAGGGATCCGCCTTAGGGGCTACACCTTC
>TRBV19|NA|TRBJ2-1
CASSIEPVGSGVDEQFF
TGTGCCAGTAGTATAGAACCAGTGGGCTCCGGGGTGGATGAGCAGTTCTTC
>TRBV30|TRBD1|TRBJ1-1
CAWTYRQGYTEAFF
TGTGCCTGGACTTATCGACAGGGGTACACTGAAGCTTTCTTT
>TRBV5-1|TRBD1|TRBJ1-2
CASSPRPGGQGIYGYTF
TGCGCCAGCAGCCCACGACCCGGGGGACAGGGGATATATGGCTACACCTTC
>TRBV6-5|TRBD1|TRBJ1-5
CASRQGANQPQHF
TGTGCCAGCAGACAGGGGGCTAATCAGCCCCAGCATTTT
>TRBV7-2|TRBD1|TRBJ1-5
CASSATGGWGSNQPQHF
TGTGCCAGCAGCGCGACAGGGGGCTGGGGGAGCAATCAGCCCCAGCATTTT
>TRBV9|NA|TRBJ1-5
CASSVAAGQPQHF
TGTGCCAGCAGCGTAGCTGCAGGTCAGCCCCAGCATTTT
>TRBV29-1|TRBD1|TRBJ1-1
CSVDRVGSEAFF
TGCAGCGTGGACAGGGTGGGTTCTGAAGCTTTCTTT
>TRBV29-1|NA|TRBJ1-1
CSVGGGNTEAFF
TGCAGCGTGGGAGGGGGTAACACTGAAGCTTTCTTT
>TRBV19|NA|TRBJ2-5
CASKREETQYF
TGTGCCAGTAAACGGGAGGAGACCCAGTACTTC
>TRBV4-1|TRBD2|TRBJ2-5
CASSQVGLAGVQETQYF
TGCGCCAGCAGCCAAGTGGGACTAGCGGGGGTGCAAGAGACCCAGTACTTC
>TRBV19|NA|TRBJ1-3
CASSLTGSSGNTIYF
TGTGCCAGTAGCCTAACAGGGAGCTCTGGAAACACCATATATTTT
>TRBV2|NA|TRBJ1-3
CASGAWGGNTIYF
TGTGCCAGCGGGGCCTGGGGCGGAAACACCATATATTTT
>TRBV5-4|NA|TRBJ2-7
CASSLVGGFPYEQYF
TGTGCCAGCAGCTTGGTTGGAGGCTTTCCCTACGAGCAGTACTTC
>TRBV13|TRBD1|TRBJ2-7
CASSILTGTGSYEQYF
TGTGCCAGCAGCATCCTGACGGGGACAGGCTCCTACGAGCAGTACTTC
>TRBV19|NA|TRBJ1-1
CASGIWSGDTEAFF
TGTGCCAGTGGTATCTGGTCAGGGGACACTGAAGCTTTCTTT
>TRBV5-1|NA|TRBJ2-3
CASSLGTSDTQYF
TGCGCCAGCAGCTTGGGTACATCCGATACGCAGTATTTT
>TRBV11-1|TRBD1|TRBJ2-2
CASSRQGVNTGELFF
TGTGCCAGCAGCCGACAGGGGGTCAACACCGGGGAGCTGTTTTTT
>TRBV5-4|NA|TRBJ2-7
CASSLGGPSVYEQYF
TGTGCCAGCAGCTTAGGGGGACCGAGCGTCTACGAGCAGTACTTC
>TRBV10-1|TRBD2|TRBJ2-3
CASSGASGSKDTQYF
TGCGCCAGCAGTGGGGCTAGCGGGAGTAAGGATACGCAGTATTTT
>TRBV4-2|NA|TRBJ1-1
CASSQGDWNTEAFF
TGTGCCAGCAGCCAAGGTGACTGGAACACTGAAGCTTTCTTT
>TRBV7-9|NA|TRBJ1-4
CASSLAQGLNEKLFF
TGTGCCAGCAGCTTAGCACAGGGATTAAATGAAAAACTGTTTTTT
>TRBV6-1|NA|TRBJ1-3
CASSEGGAGIYF
TGTGCCAGCAGTGAAGGTGGCGCAGGCATATATTTT
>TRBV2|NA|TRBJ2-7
CASSKHPQYF
TGTGCCAGCAGTAAACACCCGCAGTACTTC
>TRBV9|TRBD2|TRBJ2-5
CASSKGLAGETQYF
TGTGCCAGCAGCAAGGGACTAGCAGGCGAGACCCAGTACTTC
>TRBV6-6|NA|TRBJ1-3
CASSNGQGNTIYF
TGTGCCAGCAGTAACGGACAGGGAAACACCATATATTTT
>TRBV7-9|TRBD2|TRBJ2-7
CASSYVSGIKEQYF
TGTGCCAGCAGCTACGTTAGCGGGATAAAAGAGCAGTACTTC
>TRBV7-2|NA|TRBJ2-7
CASSLGSALYEQYF
TGTGCCAGCAGCTTAGGTAGTGCCCTCTACGAGCAGTACTTC
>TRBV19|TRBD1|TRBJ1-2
CASSPTEGANWGYTF
TGTGCCAGTAGTCCAACGGAGGGGGCTAACTGGGGCTACACCTTC
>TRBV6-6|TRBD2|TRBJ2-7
CASRGAGGAYEQHF
TGTGCCAGCAGAGGAGCGGGGGGGGCCTACGAGCAGCACTTC
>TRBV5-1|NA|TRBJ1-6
CASSSQPGEDSPLHF
TGCGCCAGCAGTTCTCAACCCGGAGAGGATTCACCCCTCCACTTT
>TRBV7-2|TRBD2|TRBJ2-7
CASSFSGGNLYIYEQYF
TGTGCCAGCAGCTTTAGCGGGGGTAACCTCTACATATACGAGCAGTACTTC
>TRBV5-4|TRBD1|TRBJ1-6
CASSFGQGLNSPLHF
TGTGCCAGCAGCTTCGGACAGGGGTTGAATTCACCCCTCCACTTT
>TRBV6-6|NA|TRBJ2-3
CASSYGRGGDTQYF
TGTGCCAGCAGTTATGGGCGGGGAGGAGATACGCAGTATTTT
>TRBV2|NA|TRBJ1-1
CASSRRGASTEAFF
TGTGCCAGCAGTAGAAGGGGCGCGAGCACTGAAGCTTTCTTT